The T cell receptor beta chain under discussion was sequenced for a study of T-cell memory formation after mild COVID-19. Germline assignment: CDR1 SEHNR and CDR2 FQNEAQ (reference sequence). The CDR3 runs to 16 residues. V lost 1 base to trimming and J lost 2 bases; unmatched junction nucleotides: 7. TCRdb re-called the 5' RACE reads through MiXCR, storing one row per CDR3 protein. The table includes about 610,000 distinct CDR3 sequences, approximately 15% detected once. The sequencing sample was made of PBMCs or a T cell subset sorted from them (not recorded which). The receptor was derived from an adult woman who had mild COVID-19 (a few samples of this study predate the infection). Cell type and time point are not known. J is TRBJ1-2 and V is TRBV7-9, with 7 bases fitting TRBD1. CDR3 sequence (DNA): TGTGCCAGCAGCTTAGAAGGAGACAGGGCCAACTATGGCTACACCTTC. Protein product: CASSLEGDRANYGYTF.